These 12 T cell receptor beta chains came from one sample sequenced in a study of metastatic and nonmetastatic thyroid tumors (dated by TCRdb to 2019 to 2021). None of the patients had been given any treatment before thyroid surgery. The library was obtained by PCR. Sequencing took place on an Illumina HiSeq 4000. In TCRdb, the public reads were trimmed at Q25 with fastp and aligned with MiXCR, with productive beta chains retained. Present in this sample are roughly 41,000 clones, 15% to 20% of which were seen just once. Around 4% of the sample rests with the top ten. The sample was blood. The receptors were gathered from a female donor with papillary thyroid cancer or a benign thyroid nodule (not recorded which). Some clones in this sample may be carry-over from other donors' samples.

This clone has at least ten counts. CDR3 sequence: CASSRAISDQETQYF. For the CDR3, the DNA is TGTGCCAGCAGCCGGGCGATATCCGACCAAGAGACCCAGTACTTC. The chain recombines TRBV11-2 with TRBJ2-5; no clear D. This CDR3 spans 15 amino acids. V shed 5 bases and J shed 0 bases, with 13 bases lying between them. In germline, CDR1 is SGHAT, CDR2 FQNNGV.

This clone was observed at least ten times. The chain uses TRBV7-9 and TRBJ1-6; a possible D gene is TRBD1 (6 bases). The CDR3 covers 14 residues. Per germline, CDR1 SEHNR and CDR2 FQNEAQ (reference sequence). Trimming cost V 1 base and J 14 bases, with 15 bases left between them. CDR3 sequence (DNA): TGTGCCAGCAGCTTAGGTGCAGGGTGGGACACCCTCCACTTT. Residues: CASSLGAGWDTLHF. The whole variable domain, remainder taken from reference TRBV7-9 and TRBJ1-6, is DTGVSQNPRHKITKRGQNVTFRCDPISEHNRLYWYRQTLGQGPEFLTYFQNEAQLEKSRLLSDRFSAERPKGSFSTLEIQRTEQGDSAMYLCASSLGAGWDTLHFGNGTRLTVT.

CDR3 nucleotides: TGTGCCAGCAGCTTTGGCGGGGGCTCCTACAATGAGCAGTTCTTC. Encoded protein: CASSFGGGSYNEQFF. This chain joins TRBV11-2 and TRBJ2-1, with TRBD2 matching 7 bases. Trimming took 3 bases from V and 0 from J; bases not matched to a gene: 2. The CDR3 has 15 residues. Germline values: CDR1 SGHAT, CDR2 FQNNGV.

This clone was seen a few times. The junction and the germline gene differ at one end; a read error may be behind it. The rearrangement links TRBV12-3 or TRBV12-4 to TRBJ2-5; the D is unclear. The CDR3 is 14 residues long. The DNA for the CDR3 is TGTGCCAGCAGTTTGCCCGAGACCCAAGAAACCCAGTACTTC. This codes for CASSLPETQETQYF.

This clone appeared a few times. The chain carries TRBV28 and TRBJ2-7; D not certain. CDR3 length equals 14 residues. Germline lookup yields CDR1 MDHEN and CDR2 SYDVKM. V shed 2 bases and J shed 1 base, with 9 bases lying between them. The CDR3 nucleotides are TGTGCCAGCAGTTTAGCCACGTTTTCCTACGAGCAGTACTTC. It yields the protein CASSLATFSYEQYF.

This clone showed up just a few times. The CDR3 region is CASRRSSSYEQYF. The CDR3 DNA reads as TGTGCCAGCAGGAGATCAAGCTCCTACGAGCAGTACTTC. V and J are TRBV2 and TRBJ2-7; D is ambiguous. Germline-derived CDR1 and CDR2 are SNHLY and FYNNEI. The CDR3 covers 13 residues. Trimming removed 6 bases from V and 0 bases from J, with 9 bases in between.

V is TRBV28 and J is TRBJ1-5; the D is unclear. Germline CDR1 and CDR2: MDHEN and SYDVKM. The germline V and J ends were trimmed by 5 bases and 10 bases, with 18 bases remaining between them. This CDR3 comprises 14 residues. The CDR3 region is CASSLDTRNHPQHF. In DNA, the CDR3 is TGTGCCAGCAGTCTAGACACCCGCAACCATCCCCAGCATTTT.

This clone was observed many times. This chain links TRBV28 with TRBJ1-5; no firm D call. The CDR3 extends over 13 amino acids. CDR1 MDHEN and CDR2 SYDVKM come from the germline V gene. The V and J ends lost 2 bases and 4 bases respectively, with 6 bases between them. The CDR3 reads CASSLQANQPQHF. The CDR3 bases are TGTGCCAGCAGTTTACAGGCAAATCAGCCCCAGCATTTT.

This clone appeared many times. The chain employs TRBV28 and TRBJ2-7; 15 bases map to TRBD2. The germline V gene has CDR1 MDHEN and CDR2 SYDVKM. J was trimmed by 7 bases and V by 2 bases; bases with no gene match: 12. This CDR3 has 18 amino acids. The CDR3 is CASSLPNAGLAGGREQYF. Written as DNA, the CDR3 is TGTGCCAGCAGTTTACCCAATGCCGGACTAGCGGGAGGGAGAGAGCAGTACTTC. The entire variable domain, with the rest obtained from reference TRBV28 and TRBJ2-7, is as follows: DVKVTQSSRYLVKRTGEKVFLECVQDMDHENMFWYRQDPGLGLRLIYFSYDVKMKEKGDIPEGYSVSREKKERFSLILESASTNQTSMYLCASSLPNAGLAGGREQYFGPGTRLTVT.

The chain carries TRBV7-6 and TRBJ2-2, with a weak D call TRBD1 (6 bases). There are 13 residues in the CDR3. V lost 7 bases and J lost 6, with 12 bases in between. CDR1 is SGHVS, CDR2 FNYEAQ, per germline. This CDR3 reads CASMDSPAGELFF. The CDR3 nucleotides are TGTGCCAGCATGGACAGCCCCGCCGGGGAGCTGTTTTTT.

V is TRBV27 and J is TRBJ2-7; 9 nucleotides match TRBD1. V lost 4 bases and J lost 4; bases outside the gene matches: 5. Germline CDR1 is MNHEY and CDR2 is SMNVEV (reference sequence). The CDR3 spans 14 residues. CDR3 region: CASSSTGGGYEQYF. CDR3 coding DNA: TGTGCCAGCAGTTCGACAGGGGGGGGATACGAGCAGTACTTC.

This clone was recorded at least ten times. The genes are TRBV3-1 and TRBJ1-2; D gene uncertain. The germline V gene has CDR1 LGHDT and CDR2 YNNKEL (reference sequence). Between the trimmed V and J ends, which lost 3 bases and 5 bases, there was a span of 4 bases. The CDR3 sequence is 11 residues long. CDR3 DNA: TGTGCCAGCAGCCACGGTTATGGCTACACCTTC. It yields the protein CASSHGYGYTF. The full variable domain, with the rest looked up from reference TRBV3-1 and TRBJ1-2, is DTAVSQTPKYLVTQMGNDKSIKCEQNLGHDTMYWYKQDSKKFLKIMFSYNNKELIINETVPNRFSPKSPDKAHLNLHINSLELGDSAVYFCASSHGYGYTFGSGTRLTVV.